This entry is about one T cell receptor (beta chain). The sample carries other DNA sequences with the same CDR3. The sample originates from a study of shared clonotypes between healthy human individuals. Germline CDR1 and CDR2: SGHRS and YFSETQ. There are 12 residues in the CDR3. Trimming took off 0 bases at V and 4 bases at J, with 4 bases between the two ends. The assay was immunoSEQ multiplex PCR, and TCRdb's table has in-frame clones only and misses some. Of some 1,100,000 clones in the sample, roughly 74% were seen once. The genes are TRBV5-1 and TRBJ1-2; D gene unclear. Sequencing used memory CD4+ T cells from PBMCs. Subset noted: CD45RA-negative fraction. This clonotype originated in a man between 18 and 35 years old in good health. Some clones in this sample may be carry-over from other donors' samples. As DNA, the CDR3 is TGCGCCAGCAGCTTGGAAGGCTATGGCTACACCTTC. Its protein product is CASSLEGYGYTF.